The table lists the clone carrying this T cell receptor (beta chain) with a count of one. Per the authors' pipeline: Amplification of reference gene primers provided the estimated nucleated cell counts. Sequencing used immunoSEQ multiplex PCR; TCRdb keeps in-frame clones, though not all of them. Clone size and V and J calls were adopted from that table, with D and trimming inferred from the DNA. The sample includes 350,000 to 400,000 clones, about nine tenths of them seen just once. This sample is drawn from a study of blood T cell repertoires in COVID-19. Trimming took 3 bases from V and 4 from J; bases not matched to a gene: 4. The germline CDR1 and CDR2 sequences are SGDLS and YYNGEE. The CDR3 has 15 amino acids. A COVID-19 case had been met by exposed participants during the 2 weeks before study entry.

The clonotype comes from a woman aged 35 to 49 who had been exposed to COVID-19. Sample: PBMCs or T cells enriched from blood (not recorded which). The rearrangement joins TRBV9 to TRBJ2-3; TRBD2 matches 11 bases. The CDR3, as DNA: TGTGCCAGCAGCGCTAGCGGGGGGTTTTCAGATACGCAGTATTTT. It specifies CASSASGGFSDTQYF.